The 6 T cell receptor beta chains listed next were all sequenced from one sample in a study of blood T cells in healthy people across ages. Sample-barcoded 5' priming and a J-beta primer mix drove a second PCR of roughly 6 to 12 cycles. Each CDR3 protein gets one entry after TCRdb re-called the 5' RACE reads with MiXCR. The table lists about 1,400,000 distinct CDR3 sequences, roughly 64% of them singletons, with approximately 7% in the top ten. Sequenced input: blood. The receptors come from a man younger than 30 in good health.

This sequence joins TRBV9 and TRBJ2-6; TRBD1 agrees at 8 bases. The V and J ends lost 4 bases and 0 bases, in that order; junction bases with no gene match: 9. From germline, CDR1 is SGDLS and CDR2 YYNGEE. The CDR3 length is 18 residues. The CDR3 nucleotides read TGTGCCAGCAGCATAATGACAGGGGCCCCCTCTGGGGCCAACGTCCTGACTTTC. Its protein is CASSIMTGAPSGANVLTF.

This clonotype was picked up a small number of times. The chain uses TRBV10-1 and TRBJ2-3; TRBD2 might be the D (5 bases). CDR1 and CDR2 (germline): WNHNN, SYGVQD (reference sequence). This CDR3 has 15 amino acids. Trimming left V 2 bases short and J 6 bases short, with 15 bases between. The DNA for the CDR3 is TGCGCCAGCAGTGAGATCGGGGAGTTATGGGATACGCAGTATTTT. As protein: CASSEIGELWDTQYF.

CDR3 coding DNA: TGTGCCAGCAGGTCAGGACCTGATGAGCAGTACTTC. The encoded protein is CASRSGPDEQYF. The chain links TRBV2 to TRBJ2-7; D is undetermined. This CDR3 has 12 residues. Germline V CDR1 and CDR2: SNHLY, FYNNEI. Between the trimmed V and J ends, which lost 6 bases and 7 bases, there was a span of 13 bases.

The chain couples TRBV24-1 to TRBJ2-3; D might be TRBD1 or TRBD2, each matching 5 bases. The germline V gene has CDR1 KGHDR and CDR2 SFDVKD. With 9 bases removed from V and 0 bases from J, the gap between germline ends came to 9 bases. The CDR3 is 13 amino acids. CDR3 protein: CATCGGSTDTQYF. The CDR3 region has the DNA TGTGCCACCTGTGGGGGTAGCACAGATACGCAGTATTTT.

Concerning this clonotype: The germline gene is not matched at one end of the junction; a read error may be the cause. The chain joins TRBV4-2 to TRBJ2-2; 10 nucleotides match TRBD2. The CDR3 contains 18 residues. The germline gives CDR1 LGHNA, CDR2 YNFKEQ. The CDR3 DNA sequence: TGTGCTAGCAGCCCATCTAGCGGGGGCCTTCCTTTCACCGGGGAGCTGTTTTTT. Its translation: CASSPSSGGLPFTGELFF.

The J gene is TRBJ2-1, the V gene TRBV20-1; D unresolved. Germline CDR1 and CDR2: DFQATT and SNEGSKA (reference sequence). This CDR3 is 11 amino acids long. V was cut by 4 bases and J by 4 bases, with 5 bases left in between. The CDR3 protein is CSATPYNEQFF. The CDR3 DNA reads as TGCAGTGCTACCCCTTACAATGAGCAGTTCTTC.